A single sample is the source of the 25 T cell receptor beta chains below, sequenced in a study of cytomegalovirus exposure and HLA in healthy donors. PCR employed 60 Vbeta and 13 Jbeta primers. Measured with immunoSEQ multiplex PCR; TCRdb has only the in-frame clones, and not every one. The table has a few hundred thousand clones, around 66% seen once. The specimen sequenced was PBMCs. The receptors were sampled from a female donor in good health and CMV-seronegative.

The chain employs TRBV6-5 and TRBJ2-5; 9 bases line up with TRBD2. CDR1 and CDR2 (germline): MNHEY, SVGAGI. This CDR3 contains 15 residues. The junction had 14 bases not matched to a gene; V was cut back by 6 bases and J by 9 bases. The CDR3 region is CASSQLAGPGGAQYF. The CDR3 coding sequence is TGTGCCAGCAGCCAACTAGCGGGCCCTGGAGGAGCCCAGTACTTC.

J is TRBJ2-7 and V is TRBV7-2, with 9 positions matching TRBD1. Trimming removed 4 bases from V and 4 bases from J; junction bases left unmatched: 8. This CDR3 contains 15 residues. Germline CDR1 and CDR2: SGHTA and FQGNSA. The CDR3 spells CASSSGQGLSYEQYF. The CDR3 nucleotides read TGTGCCAGCAGCTCGGGACAGGGTCTTTCATACGAGCAGTACTTC. Combining the CDR3 with reference TRBV7-2 and TRBJ2-7 gives the whole variable domain GAGVSQSPSNKVTEKGKDVELRCDPISGHTALYWYRQSLGQGLEFLIYFQGNSAPDKSGLPSDRFSAERTGGSVSTLTIQRTQQEDSAVYLCASSSGQGLSYEQYFGPGTRLTVT.

The V and J genes are TRBV10-3 and TRBJ1-2; D not certain. V gave up 9 bases and J gave up 4 bases, with 15 bases separating them. This CDR3 is built from 13 residues. CDR1 is ENHRY, CDR2 SYGVKD, per germline. The CDR3 DNA follows: TGTGCCATTAGCGGAGACCCCTCCTATGGCTACACCTTC. Protein product: CAISGDPSYGYTF.

With regard to this clone: The sample carries other DNA sequences with the same CDR3. V is TRBV7-3 and J is TRBJ2-3, with 9 bases identical to TRBD1. The V segment lost 3 bases and the J segment 3 bases; nucleotides outside the gene matches: 1. The CDR3 totals 14 residues. In germline, CDR1 is SGHTA, CDR2 FQGTGA. Here the CDR3 reads CASSLTGGTDTQYF. In nucleotides, the CDR3 is TGTGCCAGCAGCTTGACAGGGGGAACAGATACGCAGTATTTT. Full variable domain (missing parts from reference TRBV7-3 and TRBJ2-3): GAGVSQTPSNKVTEKGKYVELRCDPISGHTALYWYRQSLGQGPEFLIYFQGTGAADDSGLPNDRFFAVRPEGSVSTLKIQRTERGDSAVYLCASSLTGGTDTQYFGPGTRLTVL.

In its sample, this clone was seen a few times. The chain employs TRBV19 and TRBJ2-1; 10 bases are a match to TRBD2. This CDR3 contains 14 residues. J gave up 6 bases and V 4 bases, and 3 bases lay outside the gene matches. In germline, CDR1 is LNHDA, CDR2 SQIVND (reference sequence). The CDR3 nucleotides read TGTGCCAGTAGTAGAGGACTAGCGGTCAATGAGCAGTTCTTC. Amino acid sequence: CASSRGLAVNEQFF.

The chain couples TRBV11-3 to TRBJ2-2; 7 bases are a match to TRBD2. Germline V lookup: CDR1 SGHNT, CDR2 YENEEA. V lost 8 bases, J lost 7 bases, and 13 bases stayed unmatched. This CDR3 has 15 amino acids. The CDR3 loop is CASLRRGVRGGELFF. The CDR3 DNA reads as TGTGCCAGCCTCCGACGGGGGGTGAGGGGCGGGGAGCTGTTTTTT.

DNA for the CDR3: TGTGCCAGCAAGGAGGTGGAGGGTGCCCCCCCAAGGCACTTC. It specifies CASKEVEGAPPRHF. The chain carries TRBV21-1 and TRBJ2-4; TRBD2 is taken as the D call from the table, unchecked against the DNA. TRBV21-1 has pseudogene status. The CDR3 is 14 amino acids.

This clone was recorded a few times. This sequence joins TRBV28 and TRBJ2-7; no clear D. The V gene lost 2 bases and the J gene lost 5 bases, with 16 bases spanning the gap. Germline CDR1 reads MDHEN; CDR2 reads SYDVKM. This CDR3 has 15 amino acids. CDR3 sequence reads: CASSLAAGSLHEQYF. As DNA, the CDR3 is TGTGCCAGCAGTTTAGCGGCCGGGTCTCTACACGAGCAGTACTTC.

V is TRBV5-5 and J is TRBJ2-2; D is unclear. Trimming removed 2 bases from V and 8 bases from J, with 7 bases in between. This CDR3 spans 12 amino acids. CDR1 and CDR2 (germline): SGHKS, YYEKEE (reference sequence). In nucleotides, the CDR3 is TGTGCCAGCAGCTTTTTAGTGGGGGAGCTGTTTTTT. It encodes CASSFLVGELFF.

This chain connects TRBV27 to TRBJ2-5, with D maybe TRBD1 (6 bases). The CDR3 is 14 residues long. Germline-derived CDR1 and CDR2 are MNHEY and SMNVEV (reference sequence). V was clipped by 2 bases and J by 4 bases, with 11 bases between them. CDR3 protein: CASSLVQGRETQYF. The CDR3 region has the DNA TGTGCCAGCAGTTTAGTCCAGGGGAGAGAGACCCAGTACTTC.

The chain is built from TRBV19 and TRBJ2-7; D gene ambiguous. This CDR3 is built from 13 residues. Per the germline V gene, CDR1 is LNHDA and CDR2 is SQIVND (reference sequence). V was trimmed by 1 base and J by 3 bases, leaving 7 bases between them. The CDR3 region is CASSIGLSYEQYF. CDR3 nucleotide sequence: TGTGCCAGTAGTATAGGGCTCAGCTACGAGCAGTACTTC. Full variable domain (rest looked up from reference TRBV19 and TRBJ2-7): DGGITQSPKYLFRKEGQNVTLSCEQNLNHDAMYWYRQDPGQGLRLIYYSQIVNDFQKGDIAEGYSVSREKKESFPLTVTSAQKNPTAFYLCASSIGLSYEQYFGPGTRLTVT.

The genes are TRBV10-2 and TRBJ2-3; no clear D. The V gene lost 6 bases and the J gene lost 0 bases, with 4 bases spanning the gap. This CDR3 contains 12 residues. Germline V gene sequence: CDR1 WSHSY, CDR2 SAAADI. As DNA, the CDR3 is TGCGCCAGCAGCGGTAGCACAGATACGCAGTATTTT. It translates to CASSGSTDTQYF.

The gene calls are TRBV7-2 and TRBJ2-7; weak D call: TRBD2 (6 bases). The germline V gene has CDR1 SGHTA and CDR2 FQGNSA. V shed 5 bases and J shed 4 bases, with 15 bases lying between them. The CDR3 has 14 amino acids. CDR3: CASSRGTLKYEQYF. As DNA, the CDR3 is TGTGCCAGCAGCCGTGGGACTTTAAAGTACGAGCAGTACTTC.

This clone was seen a handful of times. The chain couples TRBV5-5 to TRBJ2-7, with D possibly being TRBD1 (6 bases). Germline CDR1 is SGHKS and CDR2 is YYEKEE (reference sequence). The CDR3 consists of 15 residues. V was pared by 0 bases and J by 2 bases, with 12 bases between. Written as DNA, the CDR3 is TGTGCCAGCAGCTTGGAGCAGGGGCCCACCTACGAGCAGTACTTC. This gives the protein CASSLEQGPTYEQYF.

The chain is built from TRBV29-1 and TRBJ2-7, with 11 bases lining up with TRBD1. Germline CDR1 reads SQVTM; CDR2 reads ANQGSEA. The CDR3 contains 13 residues. V was clipped by 3 bases and J by 5 bases; unmatched bases: 3. CDR3 nucleotide sequence: TGCAGCGTTGAGGGACAGGGGGTCAACGAGCAGTACTTC. The encoded protein is CSVEGQGVNEQYF.

The chain joins TRBV15 to TRBJ2-3; 7 nucleotides agree with TRBD2. This CDR3 has 13 amino acids. Germline V CDR1 and CDR2: LNHNV, YYDKDF (reference sequence). Trimming took 9 bases from V and 7 from J; bases not matched to a gene: 10. In nucleotides, the CDR3 is TGTGCCACTAGGGAGGGCCCAATACATACGCAGTATTTT. This encodes CATREGPIHTQYF.

The chain couples TRBV7-9 to TRBJ2-7; TRBD2 matches 11 bases. Germline trimming cut 5 bases from V and 1 base from J; bases unmatched to any gene: 16. The germline V gene has CDR1 SEHNR and CDR2 FQNEAQ (reference sequence). The CDR3 has 19 amino acids. CDR3 in amino acids: CASSAKTSGTRRGSYEQYF. For the CDR3, the DNA is TGTGCCAGCAGCGCAAAGACTAGCGGGACCCGGCGGGGGTCCTACGAGCAGTACTTC.

CDR3 sequence (DNA): TGCGCCAGCAGCCTACTAGCGGGCCTGGGGCCAGAGACCCAGTACTTC. Its protein is CASSLLAGLGPETQYF. The chain uses TRBV5-1 and TRBJ2-5; TRBD2 agrees at 9 bases. V dropped 4 bases and J dropped 4; count of bases not matched to a gene: 11. The germline gives CDR1 SGHRS, CDR2 YFSETQ. This CDR3 has 16 amino acids.

J is TRBJ2-4 and V is TRBV5-6; D gene unclear. V was pared by 0 bases and J by 0 bases, with 4 bases between. The CDR3 contains 14 residues. Germline V lookup: CDR1 SGHDT, CDR2 YYEEEE. The CDR3 loop is CASSLGAAKNIQYF. As DNA, the CDR3 is TGTGCCAGCAGCTTGGGGGCAGCCAAAAACATTCAGTACTTC.

This rearrangement joins TRBV6-6 to TRBJ1-2; 8 bases align to TRBD1. The CDR3 runs to 14 residues. Germline V gene lookup returns CDR1 MNHNY and CDR2 SVGAGI (reference sequence). The V segment lost 8 bases and the J segment 3 bases; nucleotides outside the gene matches: 8. The DNA for the CDR3 is TGTGCCAGCGGCCGGGACAGGCGTGACTATGGCTACACCTTC. Translation: CASGRDRRDYGYTF.

This clone was recorded only once. V gene TRBV28 combines with J gene TRBJ1-5; 9 nucleotides match TRBD1. The germline V gene has CDR1 MDHEN and CDR2 SYDVKM. There are 15 residues in the CDR3. V gave up 5 bases and J gave up 7 bases; unmatched junction bases: 9. CDR3 nucleotides: TGTGCCAGCAGTGTCGGGACAGGGAGGGGACAGCCCCAGCATTTT. It is translated as CASSVGTGRGQPQHF.

This rearrangement joins TRBV11-3 to TRBJ1-2, with 8 bases identical to TRBD1. V lost 5 bases and J lost 4; bases outside the gene matches: 9. The germline gives CDR1 SGHNT, CDR2 YENEEA. The CDR3 contains 15 residues. The CDR3 reads CASSPPGQGGYGYTF. CDR3 DNA: TGTGCCAGCAGCCCGCCCGGACAGGGCGGCTATGGCTACACCTTC.

This clone has more than one count but fewer than ten. J is TRBJ2-7 and V is TRBV5-3, with D tentatively TRBD2 (7 bases). TRBV5-3 is identified as an open reading frame with a role that is uncertain. This CDR3 has 15 amino acids. V was trimmed by 3 bases and J by 2 bases, leaving 15 bases between them. The CDR3 region has the DNA TGTGCCAGAAGCTCTGCGGGGGCCCAGGCCTACGAGCAGTACTTC. Translated, it gives CARSSAGAQAYEQYF.

V and J are TRBV6-1 and TRBJ1-2; maybe TRBD1 (6 bases). The CDR3 contains 15 residues. Germline lookup yields CDR1 MNHNS and CDR2 SASEGT. Trimming shortened V by 6 bases and J by 5 bases, and 19 bases separated the two germline ends. CDR3 residues: CASSTDMAGEYGYTF. For the CDR3, the DNA is TGTGCCAGCAGCACCGACATGGCAGGGGAGTATGGCTACACCTTC.

This clone was detected a few times. The gene calls are TRBV6-1 and TRBJ1-1; no reliable D call. With 4 bases removed from V and 2 bases from J, the gap between germline ends came to 5 bases. Germline CDR1 reads MNHNS; CDR2 reads SASEGT. There are 12 residues in the CDR3. The CDR3 coding sequence is TGTGCCAGCAGTGGCGAAAACACTGAAGCTTTCTTT. Protein: CASSGENTEAFF.